This record concerns one TCR beta chain sequence. Its antigen is currently unknown. This record comes from a study of blood T cells in healthy people across ages. Looking at the study overall: Roughly one uniquely barcoded beta molecule per two T cells was captured. Points from the study as a whole: Unsorted PBMCs ruled out conclusive naive versus antigen-experienced comparison. Donor CMV infection status was unknown, possibly confounding age-related changes in expanded clonotypes.

The authors ran a second PCR of about 6 to 12 cycles using a sample-barcoded 5' primer and a J-beta primer mix. Each TCR beta cDNA got a 12-nucleotide random molecular identifier. TCRdb passed the 5' RACE reads through MiXCR, listing each CDR3 protein once. The sample comprises about 570,000 distinct CDR3 sequences, 27% of which are singletons, and roughly 20% rests with the top ten. With 2 bases removed from V and 2 bases from J, the gap between germline ends came to 13 bases. This CDR3 is 16 amino acids long. This receptor was obtained from a woman between 65 and 79 years old in good health. V usage is TRBV12-3 or TRBV12-4 and J usage is TRBJ1-5, with a tentative D call TRBD1 (5 bases). The source material was blood. CDR3 sequence: CASSLRGEWGNQPQHF. The CDR3 nucleotides read TGTGCCAGCAGTTTACGGGGGGAATGGGGCAATCAGCCCCAGCATTTT.